This is a list of T cell receptor beta chains from one sample in a study of blood T cells in healthy people across ages. TCRdb reprocessed the 5' RACE reads with MiXCR, giving one entry per CDR3 protein. The data hold under 1,100,000 distinct CDR3 sequences, with 20% to 25% observed a single time. Separately, the same data were catalogued under a study of T cells of mothers and their children.

The sequenced sample was blood. These receptors originate from a girl aged 2 to 10 in good health. The CDR3 runs from the conserved cysteine through the conserved F or W. The D gene is left open where the match is weak. Part of the rows lack a size; the others show once, few, many or a class for expanded clones.

clone size: -
D gene: TRBD2
J gene: TRBJ2-3
V gene: TRBV5-1
CDR3 DNA: TGCGCCAGCAGCTTGGGGCCTAGCGGAGCCAGCACAGATACGCAGTATTTT
CDR3 protein: CASSLGPSGASTDTQYF

clone size: few
D gene: TRBD2
J gene: TRBJ2-7
V gene: TRBV7-6
CDR3 DNA: TGTGCCAGCAGCTTATTTAGCGGGAACGGCTACGAGCAGTACTTC
CDR3 protein: CASSLFSGNGYEQYF

clone size: -
D gene: -
J gene: TRBJ1-2
V gene: TRBV18
CDR3 DNA: TGTGCCAGCTCACCACGTGGCGTAGACTATGGCTACACCTTC
CDR3 protein: CASSPRGVDYGYTF

clone size: -
D gene: -
J gene: TRBJ2-7
V gene: TRBV5-6
CDR3 DNA: TGTGCCAGCAGTCGCCCCACCCTTGGAGTTACCCACGAGCAGTACTTC
CDR3 protein: CASSRPTLGVTHEQYF

clone size: few
D gene: -
J gene: TRBJ1-2
V gene: TRBV29-1
CDR3 DNA: TGCAGCGTTGAAGATCCAATTCCCAGGTCTTATGGCTACACCTTC
CDR3 protein: CSVEDPIPRSYGYTF

clone size: -
D gene: TRBD2
J gene: TRBJ2-5
V gene: TRBV7-2
CDR3 DNA: TGTGCCAGCAGCTTAAGAGGGACTAGCGTGTACCAAGAGACCCAGTACTTC
CDR3 protein: CASSLRGTSVYQETQYF

clone size: -
D gene: -
J gene: TRBJ2-5
V gene: TRBV7-2
CDR3 DNA: TGTGCCAGCAGCCCCTCTGTTAGGGAGCAGTACTTC
CDR3 protein: CASSPSVREQYF

clone size: -
D gene: -
J gene: TRBJ2-5
V gene: TRBV28
CDR3 DNA: TGTGCCAGCAGTTTCAGTTTAATCCTGTACTTC
CDR3 protein: CASSFSLILYF

clone size: -
D gene: TRBD1
J gene: TRBJ2-3
V gene: TRBV11-1
CDR3 DNA: TGTGCCAGCAGCCACGGGACAGGAGAGTTGGATACGCAGTATTTT
CDR3 protein: CASSHGTGELDTQYF

clone size: -
D gene: TRBD2
J gene: TRBJ2-3
V gene: TRBV20-1
CDR3 DNA: TGCAGTGCTACTGGGACTAGCGGGGGAGATACGCAGTATTTT
CDR3 protein: CSATGTSGGDTQYF

clone size: few
D gene: -
J gene: TRBJ1-1
V gene: TRBV6-5
CDR3 DNA: TGTGCCAGCAGTTACTCGTTGACAGCCATCACTGAAGCTTTCTTT
CDR3 protein: CASSYSLTAITEAFF

clone size: -
D gene: TRBD2
J gene: TRBJ2-3
V gene: TRBV20-1
CDR3 DNA: TGCAGTGCTACCCGACTAGCGATCACTTCTAGCACAGATACGCAGTATTTT
CDR3 protein: CSATRLAITSSTDTQYF

clone size: -
D gene: -
J gene: TRBJ2-4
V gene: TRBV27
CDR3 DNA: TGTGCCAGCAGTCTACACCCCAAAAACATTCAGTACTTC
CDR3 protein: CASSLHPKNIQYF

clone size: -
D gene: TRBD1
J gene: TRBJ1-1
V gene: TRBV20-1
CDR3 DNA: TGCAGTGCTAGATTAGGACAGGGGGCTATGAACACTGAAGCTTTCTTT
CDR3 protein: CSARLGQGAMNTEAFF

clone size: few
D gene: TRBD1
J gene: TRBJ2-4
V gene: TRBV6-1
CDR3 DNA: TGTGCCAGCAGTGATTTACCGGGACAGGGGACTTTATTAGCCAAAAACATTCAGTACTTC
CDR3 protein: CASSDLPGQGTLLAKNIQYF

clone size: -
D gene: TRBD2
J gene: TRBJ2-7
V gene: TRBV15
CDR3 DNA: TGCGCCACCAGCAGAGCGGAGCGGGGCTGCGAGCAGTACTTC
CDR3 protein: CATSRAERGCEQYF

clone size: -
D gene: -
J gene: TRBJ2-7
V gene: TRBV3-1
CDR3 DNA: TGTGCCAGCAGCCGCAGCCCAGTGAGCTCCTACGAGCAGTACTTC
CDR3 protein: CASSRSPVSSYEQYF

clone size: few
D gene: TRBD2
J gene: TRBJ2-5
V gene: TRBV11-2
CDR3 DNA: TGTGCCAGCAGCTTAGCCCTGGGGGGGGGTTATGTCACCCAGTACTTC
CDR3 protein: CASSLALGGGYVTQYF

clone size: few
D gene: -
J gene: TRBJ2-7
V gene: TRBV6-5
CDR3 DNA: TGTGCCAGCAGTCCTCCGGGATCCACCTACGAGCAGTACTTC
CDR3 protein: CASSPPGSTYEQYF

clone size: few
D gene: -
J gene: TRBJ2-1
V gene: TRBV6-2/TRBV6-3
CDR3 DNA: TGTGCCAGCAGCCCGCCCCTTGAGACTACACATAGCTCCTACAATGAGCAGTTCTTC
CDR3 protein: CASSPPLETTHSSYNEQFF